These 17 T cell receptor beta chains were sequenced from one sample in a study of multiple sclerosis patients with progressive multifocal leukoencephalopathy. As for time point: before natalizumab initiation. Sequencing used immunoSEQ multiplex PCR; TCRdb keeps in-frame clones, though not all of them. The sample yields more than 30,000 clones, around 91% seen once. Sequencing input: PBMCs. Source of these receptors: a human donor with multiple sclerosis.

This chain links TRBV9 with TRBJ1-2; D may be TRBD1 (5 bases). Trimming took 4 bases from V and 4 from J, leaving 17 bases between them. Germline V CDR1 and CDR2: SGDLS, YYNGEE. There are 15 residues in the CDR3. The chain's CDR3 is CASSRGRDSPYGYTF. The CDR3 DNA reads as TGTGCCAGCAGCCGGGGCCGTGACAGCCCCTATGGCTACACCTTC.

The chain links TRBV28 to TRBJ1-1, with D tentatively TRBD1 (5 bases). CDR3 length: 14 residues. Germline CDR1 is MDHEN and CDR2 is SYDVKM. The V gene lost 8 bases and the J gene lost 0 bases, with 13 bases spanning the gap. Here the CDR3 reads CASRTGDVNTEAFF. CDR3 bases: TGTGCCAGCCGCACGGGGGACGTGAACACTGAAGCTTTCTTT.

The chain carries TRBV4-3 and TRBJ2-7; D is unresolved. Germline values: CDR1 LGHNA, CDR2 YSLEER. This CDR3 has 16 residues. Deletions cut 3 bases from V and 0 bases from J, with 15 bases between. In DNA, the CDR3 is TGCGCCAGCAGCCAGTCCCGGTTTGGGGACTCCTACGAGCAGTACTTC. Protein: CASSQSRFGDSYEQYF.

The chain recombines TRBV7-9 with TRBJ1-3; D is unresolved. V was shortened by 1 base and J by 0 bases, with 4 bases between the two germline ends. The germline CDR1 and CDR2 sequences are SEHNR and FQNEAQ (reference sequence). This CDR3 is built from 14 residues. CDR3 DNA: TGTGCCAGCAGCTTAGTCAGCTCTGGAAACACCATATATTTT. Its translation: CASSLVSSGNTIYF.

The chain uses TRBV12-5 and TRBJ1-1, with D possibly TRBD1 on 5 matching bases. The germline V and J ends were trimmed by 3 bases and 6 bases, with 17 bases remaining between them. CDR1 and CDR2 (germline): LGHNT, FRNRAP. This CDR3 comprises 15 residues. The DNA of the CDR3 is TGTGCTAGTGGTTTAGATTACGGGGCGACTTCTGAAGCTTTCTTT. Residues: CASGLDYGATSEAFF.

The chain is built from TRBV4-1 and TRBJ2-3; a possible D gene is TRBD2 (6 bases). The CDR3 is 16 residues long. Trimming removed 0 bases from V and 2 bases from J, with 12 bases in between. From germline, CDR1 is MGHRA and CDR2 YSYEKL. The CDR3 region has the DNA TGCGCCAGCAGCCAAGAGTCGGGGGTCGCCACAGATACGCAGTATTTT. Its translation is CASSQESGVATDTQYF.

This rearrangement joins TRBV28 to TRBJ2-4; a weak D match, TRBD1 (6 bases). The CDR3 loop spans 13 amino acids. The V and J ends lost 6 bases and 1 base respectively, with 7 bases between them. CDR1 and CDR2 (germline): MDHEN, SYDVKM. The CDR3 DNA follows: TGTGCCAGCAGCAGGGGTGCCAAAAACATTCAGTACTTC. This codes for CASSRGAKNIQYF.

This clone was found a few times. V and J are TRBV27 and TRBJ2-7; 9 positions agree with TRBD1. Germline values: CDR1 MNHEY, CDR2 SMNVEV (reference sequence). CDR3 length equals 14 residues. J lost 5 bases, V lost 4 bases, and 6 bases had no gene match. This chain's CDR3 is CASSYGQGWDEQYF. The CDR3 DNA reads TGTGCCAGCAGTTACGGACAGGGGTGGGACGAGCAGTACTTC.

The chain links TRBV7-8 to TRBJ1-5, with 8 bases that match TRBD1. V shed 2 bases, J shed 0 bases, and the junction held 6 bases outside the gene matches. Per germline, CDR1 SGHVS and CDR2 FQNEAQ. This CDR3 is built from 17 residues. The CDR3, as DNA: TGTGCCAGCAGCTTATCGGACAGGGCGTATAGCAATCAGCCCCAGCATTTT. Residues: CASSLSDRAYSNQPQHF.

V usage is TRBV28 and J usage is TRBJ2-7, with D tentatively TRBD2 (6 bases). The CDR3 totals 14 residues. V dropped 3 bases and J dropped 4 bases, with 13 bases sitting between them. Germline-derived CDR1 and CDR2 are MDHEN and SYDVKM. CDR3 sequence (DNA): TGTGCCAGCAGTTTCGCGGAGGGCCGGTACGAGCAGTACTTC. Translated: CASSFAEGRYEQYF.

The chain employs TRBV13 and TRBJ2-1; D is undetermined. The germline CDR1 and CDR2 sequences are PRHDT and FYEKMQ (reference sequence). The CDR3 is 15 residues long. V lost 4 bases and J 0 bases, leaving 10 bases between the germline ends. The DNA of the CDR3 is TGTGCCAGCAGCTCGTCGCCGTCCTCCTACAATGAGCAGTTCTTC. It specifies CASSSSPSSYNEQFF. Full variable domain (remainder filled in from reference TRBV13 and TRBJ2-1): AAGVIQSPRHLIKEKRETATLKCYPIPRHDTVYWYQQGPGQDPQFLISFYEKMQSDKGSIPDRFSAQQFSDYHSELNMSSLELGDSALYFCASSSSPSSYNEQFFGPGTRLTVL.

About this clone: At one end, the junction sequence differs from germline, possibly due to a read error. The sample has other DNA sequences that encode this CDR3 too. This chain joins TRBV7-9 and TRBJ2-2; D not certain. CDR1 and CDR2 (germline): SEHNR, FQNEAQ (reference sequence). The CDR3 extends over 12 amino acids. DNA of the CDR3: TGCGCCAGCAGCTTAAATTCCGGGGAGCTGTTTTTT. This translates into CASSLNSGELFF.

The chain's CDR3 is CASTEQRRETQYF. The CDR3 DNA reads TGTGCCAGCACCGAACAGAGGCGGGAGACCCAGTACTTC. The chain has TRBV6-5 and TRBJ2-5; D gene ambiguous. Germline lookup yields CDR1 MNHEY and CDR2 SVGAGI. V lost 7 bases and J 5 bases, leaving 14 bases between the germline ends. The CDR3 has 13 residues.

This clone was found a few times. This chain joins TRBV19 and TRBJ1-5; unclear D gene. V was cut by 3 bases and J by 1 base, with 13 bases left in between. This CDR3 spans 16 amino acids. The germline V gene has CDR1 LNHDA and CDR2 SQIVND (reference sequence). This CDR3 reads CASSIGRERSNQPQHF. The CDR3 nucleotides read TGTGCCAGTAGTATTGGTCGAGAGCGGAGCAATCAGCCCCAGCATTTT. Filled out from reference TRBV19 and TRBJ1-5, the complete variable domain reads DGGITQSPKYLFRKEGQNVTLSCEQNLNHDAMYWYRQDPGQGLRLIYYSQIVNDFQKGDIAEGYSVSREKKESFPLTVTSAQKNPTAFYLCASSIGRERSNQPQHFGDGTRLSIL.

This clone was seen a single time. The chain joins TRBV27 to TRBJ1-2; the D gene is possibly TRBD1 (5 bases). Germline V gene sequence: CDR1 MNHEY, CDR2 SMNVEV (reference sequence). V was cut by 5 bases and J by 2 bases, with 12 bases left in between. There are 14 residues in the CDR3. This CDR3 is CASSPGTGNYGYTF. CDR3 DNA sequence: TGTGCCAGCAGTCCAGGGACTGGAAACTATGGCTACACCTTC.

The chain couples TRBV4-1 to TRBJ1-2, with D hard to call. There are 12 residues in the CDR3. V was cut by 3 bases and J by 0 bases, with 2 bases left in between. In germline, CDR1 is MGHRA, CDR2 YSYEKL. CDR3 in amino acids: CASSHSNYGYTF. CDR3 in DNA: TGCGCCAGCAGCCATTCTAACTATGGCTACACCTTC.

This rearrangement joins TRBV9 to TRBJ2-2; TRBD1 agrees at 7 bases. CDR1 SGDLS and CDR2 YYNGEE come from the germline V gene. J was trimmed by 5 bases and V by 4 bases; bases with no gene match: 14. This CDR3 has 17 amino acids. CDR3 DNA: TGTGCCAGCAGCTTTGCCCGAAGACAGGGTAGGACCGGGGAGCTGTTTTTT. As protein: CASSFARRQGRTGELFF.